The rows below give T cell receptor beta chains drawn from one sample of a study of T cells in Graves' hyperthyroidism and ophthalmopathy. MiXCR was run by TCRdb on the multiplex PCR reads, yielding one entry per CDR3 protein. Altogether roughly 200,000 distinct CDR3 sequences are present, roughly a sixth being singletons, with the ten largest covering 53%. The sequenced sample was blood. These receptors were collected from a woman in her 50s with Graves' hyperthyroidism. The CDR3 runs from the conserved cysteine through the conserved F or W. The order of the fields is J gene, CDR3 length, V gene, clone size, D gene, CDR3 DNA, CDR3 protein. D genes are given only for firm matches. A row's size may be missing; if present it is once, few, many or a size class.

TRBJ2-1 17 TRBV4-2 many TRBD1 TGTGCCAGCAGCCAAGATCGAGGGACAGGGGAGGGGAATGAGCAGTTCTTC CASSQDRGTGEGNEQFF
TRBJ2-1 15 TRBV20-1 - - TGCAGTGCTAGCTCCCCCCGAGGCTTGTACAATGAGCAGTTCTTC CSASSPRGLYNEQFF
TRBJ2-1 17 TRBV9 many - TGTGCCAGCAGCGTAGAAGCTAGCCGGAGACGGGGGAATGAGCAGTTCTTC CASSVEASRRRGNEQFF
TRBJ2-3 15 TRBV10-3 - TRBD2 TGTGCCATCAGTGGACTAGCGGGAGGGCCCGATACGCAGTATTTT CAISGLAGGPDTQYF
TRBJ2-2 17 TRBV27 many - TGTGCCAGCAGTCAAAAACAGGGAGCGGTGATGACCGGGGAGCTGTTTTTT CASSQKQGAVMTGELFF
TRBJ2-2 15 TRBV28 few - TGTGCCAGCAGGGGGGAACAGGCGAACACCGGGGAGCTGTTTTTT CASRGEQANTGELFF
TRBJ1-1 15 TRBV13 many - TGTGCCAGCAGCGCGAGGAGACAGGCGTACACTGAAGCTTTCTTT CASSARRQAYTEAFF
TRBJ1-2 11 TRBV4-1 few - TGCGCCAGCAGCCAAGATACTGGCTACACCTTC CASSQDTGYTF
TRBJ2-7 14 TRBV11-2 many - TGTGCCAGCAGCTTAGGCAGGCAGTCCTACGAGCAGTACTTC CASSLGRQSYEQYF
TRBJ1-3 14 TRBV12-3/TRBV12-4 few - TGTGCCAGCAGTTTTCCCGGACAGAGGAACACCATATATTTT CASSFPGQRNTIYF
TRBJ1-1 17 TRBV30 many TRBD1 TGTGCCTGGAGCCGGGACAGGGGATCCTTGGTGAACACTGAAGCTTTCTTT CAWSRDRGSLVNTEAFF
TRBJ2-7 16 TRBV15 - - TGTGCCACCAGCAGAGTCGTCAGGGTAGCCCCCTACGAGCAGTACTTC CATSRVVRVAPYEQYF
TRBJ2-3 15 TRBV28 - TRBD1 TGTGCCAGCAGTTTACGCAGGGGGCACACAGATACGCAGTATTTT CASSLRRGHTDTQYF
TRBJ2-1 14 TRBV12-3/TRBV12-4 many - TGTGCCAGCAACATACATGGGGTCTACAATGAGCAGTTCTTC CASNIHGVYNEQFF
TRBJ2-3 15 TRBV28 many TRBD1 TGTGCCAGCAGTTTACCGGGACAGGGGTCAGATACGCAGTATTTT CASSLPGQGSDTQYF
TRBJ2-3 15 TRBV6-5 - - TGTGCCAGCAGTAAACGAGGTATGAACTACGATACGCAGTATTTT CASSKRGMNYDTQYF
TRBJ2-7 15 TRBV5-4 - - TGTGCCAGCAGCTTGTTGAGGGGGACCAGCCACGAGCAGTACTTC CASSLLRGTSHEQYF
TRBJ2-7 12 TRBV20-1 many - TGCAGTGCTAGAGATACCCTAGCGGAGCAGTACTTC CSARDTLAEQYF
TRBJ2-7 14 TRBV27 many TRBD2 TGTGCCAGCAGACCTAGCGGGAGGATCTACGAGCAGTACTTC CASRPSGRIYEQYF
TRBJ1-2 16 TRBV24-1 few - TGTGCCACCAGTGATTTGCGAGTCGCATCCTCGGGAGGCTACACCTTC CATSDLRVASSGGYTF
TRBJ1-1 14 TRBV11-1 - - TGTGCCAGCAGCTTTCGTATGATGAACACTGAAGCTTCCTTT CASSFRMMNTEASF
TRBJ1-5 15 TRBV5-8 many TRBD1 TGTGCCAGCAGCCCCAGGGGGCACGGCAATCAGCCCCAGCATTTT CASSPRGHGNQPQHF
TRBJ2-3 14 TRBV5-1 - - TGCGCCAGCAGCCCAGGGCCTTCAGAGGATACGCAGTATTTT CASSPGPSEDTQYF
TRBJ1-1 11 TRBV15 many - TGTGCCACCAGCAGATGGACTGAAGCTTTCTTT CATSRWTEAFF
TRBJ2-1 14 TRBV20-1 many - TGCAGTGCTACGACTCCAACCTCCTACAATGAGCAGTTCTTC CSATTPTSYNEQFF
TRBJ2-1 17 TRBV4-2 - TRBD2 TGTGCCAGCAGCCAAGATCCGGCGACTAGCGGGATGAATGAGCAGTTCTTC CASSQDPATSGMNEQFF
TRBJ2-5 14 TRBV3-1 many TRBD2 TGTGCCAGCAGCGATAGCGGGAGGTTGAAGACCCAGTACTTC CASSDSGRLKTQYF
TRBJ2-2 16 TRBV12-3/TRBV12-4 - TRBD2 TGTGCCAGCAGTTCCGAGCGGGAGGTCGGGGTCCTGGAGCTGTTTTTT CASSSEREVGVLELFF
TRBJ1-1 14 TRBV5-5 few - TGTGCCAGCAGCCTACAGGGATGGGGGACTGAAGCTTTCTTT CASSLQGWGTEAFF
TRBJ1-2 19 TRBV30 - TRBD1 TGTGCCTGGAGTGTCGCAATAGGTGACTTCAGGGGGCCTAACTATGGCTACACCTTC CAWSVAIGDFRGPNYGYTF
TRBJ1-3 18 TRBV19 few TRBD1 TGTGCCAGTAGTATTTGGAAGGGCGAAACAGGGGGGAGAAACACCATATATTTT CASSIWKGETGGRNTIYF
TRBJ1-6 15 TRBV7-2 - TRBD1 TGTGCCAGCAGCTTAGAGGGACAGCAAAATTCACCCCTCCACTTT CASSLEGQQNSPLHF
TRBJ2-3 12 TRBV7-2 many TRBD2 TGTGCCAGCAGCGCAAGCGGGGGTACGCAGTATTTT CASSASGGTQYF
TRBJ2-1 14 TRBV20-1 many TRBD2 TGCAGTGCTCCCCTTAGCGGGGTTTACAATGAGCAGTTCTTC CSAPLSGVYNEQFF
TRBJ2-2 15 TRBV5-1 - - TGCGCCAGCAGCGTAGACAACTGGAACACCGGGGAGCTGTTTTTT CASSVDNWNTGELFF
TRBJ2-7 15 TRBV18 - TRBD2 TGTGCCAGCTCAAGGTCTGGCGGGAGGAACTACGAGCAGTACTTC CASSRSGGRNYEQYF
TRBJ2-7 13 TRBV3-1 many - TGTGCCAGCAGCCATTTCGGATTCTACGAGCAGTACTTC CASSHFGFYEQYF
TRBJ2-1 16 TRBV27 few TRBD2 TGTGCCAGCAAGCCCGGGGGGGGTGTTTTCCTACAGGGGCAGTTCTTC CASKPGGGVFLQGQFF
TRBJ1-2 17 TRBV6-1 - - TGTGCCAGCAGTTTTCGACAGCGACCGTCATTTAACTATGGCTACACCTTC CASSFRQRPSFNYGYTF
TRBJ1-1 10 TRBV20-1 - - TGCAGTGTTCATGGGGGTGAAGCTTTCTTT CSVHGGEAFF
TRBJ2-1 13 TRBV25-1 few - TGTGCCAGCAGTGTTGACAGGAGAAAAGAGCAGTTCTTC CASSVDRRKEQFF
TRBJ2-3 14 TRBV7-3 many - TGTGCCAGCAGCCAACAGGGTTTTACAGATACGCAGTATTTT CASSQQGFTDTQYF
TRBJ1-2 13 TRBV30 many - TGTGCCTGGAATAAGGACAGAAACTATGGCTACACCTTC CAWNKDRNYGYTF
TRBJ2-1 15 TRBV28 many - TGTGCCAGCAGCTCCCTACGGCGGTTTTACAATGAGCAGTTCTTC CASSSLRRFYNEQFF
TRBJ2-1 12 TRBV2 many TRBD2 TGTGCCAGCAACCTAGCGGGAAATGAGCAGTTCTTC CASNLAGNEQFF
TRBJ2-6 15 TRBV9 few - TGTGCCAGCAGCTCGGGGGTTCACGGGGCCAACGTCCTGACTTTC CASSSGVHGANVLTF
TRBJ2-1 15 TRBV20-1 - - TGCAGTGCTAGACCCCGGGACGCATCTAGTAATGAGCAGTTCTTC CSARPRDASSNEQFF
TRBJ2-7 16 TRBV5-6 many - TGTGCCAGCAGCTTCAAATTGGGACCAGTTGACTACGAGCAGTACTTC CASSFKLGPVDYEQYF
TRBJ2-7 17 TRBV12-5 - TRBD1 TGTGCTAGTGGACCTCCGGGACAGAAATTCGTGGGGAGCGAGCAGTACTTC CASGPPGQKFVGSEQYF
TRBJ2-7 15 TRBV9 few TRBD2 TGTGCCAGCAGCGATAGCGGGGGGCTTGACGAGGAGCAGTACTTC CASSDSGGLDEEQYF
TRBJ1-2 13 TRBV7-9 many - TGTGCCAGCAGCTTGACCGGGACTATCGGCTACACCTTC CASSLTGTIGYTF